The 9 T cell receptor beta chains reported below all come from one sample, sequenced in a study of T cells in Graves' hyperthyroidism and ophthalmopathy. Amplification targeted TCR beta CDR3 regions from RNA transcripts. The HTBI primer set drove a first-round RT-PCR of the TCR CDR3. TCRdb itself ran the multiplex PCR reads through MiXCR, one entry per CDR3 protein. The sample holds approximately 700,000 distinct CDR3 sequences, just under 45% seen once. The sample was peripheral blood or thyroid tissue (not recorded which). These receptors all come from an adult man with Graves' disease, either hyperthyroidism or ophthalmopathy (not recorded which).

The rearrangement links TRBV7-8 to TRBJ1-2; a possible D gene is TRBD1 (5 bases). Germline-derived CDR1 and CDR2 are SGHVS and FQNEAQ. The CDR3 consists of 15 residues. Deletions cut 5 bases from V and 2 bases from J, with 15 bases between. As DNA, the CDR3 is TGTGCCAGCAGCCAAGATACAGGTTGGAACTATGGCTACACCTTC. Its protein product is CASSQDTGWNYGYTF. The variable domain in full, completed from reference TRBV7-8 and TRBJ1-2, reads GAGVSQSPRYKVAKRGQDVALRCDPISGHVSLFWYQQALGQGPEFLTYFQNEAQLDKSGLPSDRFFAERPEGSVSTLKIQRTQQEDSAVYLCASSQDTGWNYGYTFGSGTRLTVV.

This clonotype appeared a few times. One junction end does not reproduce the germline sequence, and a read error may be involved. The chain employs TRBV10-3 and TRBJ1-4; the D is unclear. Germline CDR1 reads ENHRY; CDR2 reads SYGVKD. The CDR3 length is 13 residues. The CDR3 DNA reads as TGTGCCAGCAGTCGGGAAACGGATGAAAAACTGTTTTTT. Translated: CASSRETDEKLFF.

This clonotype was picked up a small number of times. This chain connects TRBV9 to TRBJ1-2; 7 nucleotides match TRBD1. J gave up 8 bases and V 6 bases, and 16 bases lay outside the gene matches. Germline CDR1 is SGDLS and CDR2 is YYNGEE. The CDR3 extends over 15 amino acids. The CDR3 region has the DNA TGTGCCAGCACCCTTGATGTAAACAGGGGCTCGGGCTACACCTTC. This codes for CASTLDVNRGSGYTF. The whole variable domain, filled in from reference TRBV9 and TRBJ1-2, reads DSGVTQTPKHLITATGQRVTLRCSPRSGDLSVYWYQQSLDQGLQFLIQYYNGEERAKGNILERFSAQQFPDLHSELNLSSLELGDSALYFCASTLDVNRGSGYTFGSGTRLTVV.

In the case of this clonotype: The junction departs from the called germline gene at one end, perhaps through a read error. The chain links TRBV7-8 to TRBJ1-6; D unclear. The length of the CDR3 is 13 residues. Germline V gene data show CDR1 as SGHVS and CDR2 as FQNEAQ. The CDR3: CASRLPLNSPLHF. CDR3 sequence (DNA): TGTGCCAGCCGCTTACCCTTAAATTCACCCCTCCACTTT.

The chain links TRBV29-1 to TRBJ2-5, with TRBD1 as a possible D gene (7 bases). V was pared by 4 bases and J by 5 bases, with 20 bases between. The germline V gene encodes CDR1 SQVTM and CDR2 ANQGSEA. The CDR3 is made up of 15 amino acids. In DNA, the CDR3 is TGCAGCGTTGGCTTCTTGGGCAGGGGGGCGGAGACCCAGTACTTC. Encoded protein: CSVGFLGRGAETQYF. The whole variable domain, remainder taken from reference TRBV29-1 and TRBJ2-5, is SAVISQKPSRDICQRGTSLTIQCQVDSQVTMMFWYRQQPGQSLTLIATANQGSEATYESGFVIDKFPISRPNLTFSTLTVSNMSPEDSSIYLCSVGFLGRGAETQYFGPGTRLLVL.

This clonotype was observed a handful of times. A single base separates this from a much larger clone, so it may be a read error. The chain has TRBV2 and TRBJ2-2; the D gene is possibly TRBD2 (6 bases). The germline V gene has CDR1 SNHLY and CDR2 FYNNEI. This CDR3 is 14 amino acids long. V shed 4 bases and J shed 4 bases, with 10 bases lying between them. The CDR3 sequence is CASSGLGVTGELFF. The CDR3 DNA reads TGTGCCAGCAGTGGACTAGGAGTCACCGGGGAGCTGTTTTTT. Variable domain in full (rest from reference TRBV2 and TRBJ2-2): EPEVTQTPSHQVTQMGQEVILRCVPISNHLYFYWYRQILGQKVEFLVSFYNNEISEKSEIFDDQFSVERPDGSNFTLKIRSTKLEDSAMYFCASSGLGVTGELFFGEGSRLTVL.

The V call is TRBV6-1, the J call TRBJ2-7; unclear D gene. The CDR3 has 12 residues. Deletions cut 6 bases from V and 0 bases from J, with 6 bases between. CDR1 and CDR2 (germline): MNHNS, SASEGT. The CDR3 region is CASRNPSYEQYF. DNA of the CDR3: TGTGCCAGCAGGAACCCCTCCTACGAGCAGTACTTC.

This clonotype showed up just a few times. The CDR3 region is CASSLERRGNEKLFF. CDR3 DNA sequence: TGTGCCAGCAGCTTAGAACGACGCGGAAATGAAAAACTGTTTTTT. The gene calls are TRBV7-9 and TRBJ1-4; D is undetermined. CDR3 size: 15 residues. V lost 1 base and J 5 bases, leaving 11 bases between the germline ends. Germline V gene sequence: CDR1 SEHNR, CDR2 FQNEAQ (reference sequence).

This clonotype was counted ten times or more. The V and J genes are TRBV2 and TRBJ2-5; perhaps TRBD2 as D (5 bases). Trimming removed 6 bases at V and 1 base at J, with 12 bases between. Looked up from germline, CDR1 is SNHLY and CDR2 is FYNNEI. The CDR3 totals 14 residues. CDR3 sequence reads: CASRSSILQETQYF. For the CDR3, the DNA is TGTGCCAGCAGATCTAGCATCCTCCAAGAGACCCAGTACTTC.